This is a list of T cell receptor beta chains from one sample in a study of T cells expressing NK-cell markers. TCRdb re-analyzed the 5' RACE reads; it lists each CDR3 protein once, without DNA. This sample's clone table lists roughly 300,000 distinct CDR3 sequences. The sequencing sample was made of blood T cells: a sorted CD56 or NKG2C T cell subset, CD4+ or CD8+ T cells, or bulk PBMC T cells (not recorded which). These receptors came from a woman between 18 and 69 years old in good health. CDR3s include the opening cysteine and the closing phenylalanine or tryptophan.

cdr3_aa: CASSLYRARTGELFF
v_call: TRBV28
j_call: TRBJ2-2

cdr3_aa: CSARDRLAGTDTQYF
v_call: TRBV20-1
j_call: TRBJ2-3

cdr3_aa: CSAEPGQGEYEQFF
v_call: TRBV20-1
j_call: TRBJ2-1

cdr3_aa: CASSLTAGPTDTQYF
v_call: TRBV5-5
j_call: TRBJ2-3

cdr3_aa: CASSLSRGGLALGNEQFF
v_call: TRBV7-3
j_call: TRBJ2-1

cdr3_aa: CASSVTSGFTYNEQFF
v_call: TRBV9
j_call: TRBJ2-1

cdr3_aa: CASAGGAIYNYNSPLHF
v_call: TRBV30
j_call: TRBJ1-6

cdr3_aa: CSARGFSGGSYNEQFF
v_call: TRBV20-1
j_call: TRBJ2-1

cdr3_aa: CASSPEYLAKNIQYF
v_call: TRBV7-9
j_call: TRBJ2-4

cdr3_aa: CASSLLQVAHEQYF
v_call: TRBV7-9
j_call: TRBJ2-7

cdr3_aa: CASSLVSGPYNEQFF
v_call: TRBV5-1
j_call: TRBJ2-1

cdr3_aa: CASSPSGDSRGDTIYF
v_call: TRBV7-3
j_call: TRBJ1-3

cdr3_aa: CSAYSSQGRTDTQYF
v_call: TRBV29-1
j_call: TRBJ2-3

cdr3_aa: CSARDEAAYGKNIQYF
v_call: TRBV20-1
j_call: TRBJ2-4

cdr3_aa: CASSSPGLGQRKYF
v_call: TRBV11-2
j_call: TRBJ2-3

cdr3_aa: CASSQDRRRETQYF
v_call: TRBV14
j_call: TRBJ2-5

cdr3_aa: CASSVGLASYNEQFF
v_call: TRBV9
j_call: TRBJ2-1

cdr3_aa: CASSMVGTGTYNEQFF
v_call: TRBV19
j_call: TRBJ2-1

cdr3_aa: CASSLRSRNNSPLHF
v_call: TRBV7-2
j_call: TRBJ1-6

cdr3_aa: CASSVAPRTGTYNEQFF
v_call: TRBV9
j_call: TRBJ2-1

cdr3_aa: CASTPGGQGIGAKLFF
v_call: TRBV7-2
j_call: TRBJ1-4

cdr3_aa: CASSLMSGGSYNEQFF
v_call: TRBV7-3
j_call: TRBJ2-1

cdr3_aa: CASSLRVSGATDTQYF
v_call: TRBV12-3/TRBV12-4
j_call: TRBJ2-3

cdr3_aa: CASSDMTGVGTGELFF
v_call: TRBV6-1
j_call: TRBJ2-2

cdr3_aa: CASSPDPGIYYGYTF
v_call: TRBV14
j_call: TRBJ1-2

cdr3_aa: CASSKNRNTEAFF
v_call: TRBV11-2
j_call: TRBJ1-1

cdr3_aa: CASSLRDSLDEQFF
v_call: TRBV7-2
j_call: TRBJ2-1

cdr3_aa: CASSLIPGEGPYF
v_call: TRBV7-3
j_call: TRBJ2-3

cdr3_aa: CASSPSQRIHEKLFF
v_call: TRBV19
j_call: TRBJ1-4

cdr3_aa: CSAQHRDRGIKGNQPQHF
v_call: TRBV20-1
j_call: TRBJ1-5

cdr3_aa: CASLWTAYEQYF
v_call: TRBV25-1
j_call: TRBJ2-7

cdr3_aa: CASSLSRAGQPQHF
v_call: TRBV12-3/TRBV12-4
j_call: TRBJ1-5

cdr3_aa: CAQGRGADTGELFF
v_call: TRBV2
j_call: TRBJ2-2

cdr3_aa: CSAKTMDTQYF
v_call: TRBV20-1
j_call: TRBJ2-3

cdr3_aa: CASPKEGLVTEAFF
v_call: TRBV6-1
j_call: TRBJ1-1

cdr3_aa: CASSSTGWSNEKLFF
v_call: TRBV6-1
j_call: TRBJ1-4

cdr3_aa: CASSQNAGAGDTQYF
v_call: TRBV4-3
j_call: TRBJ2-3

cdr3_aa: CASSATGTANTGELFF
v_call: TRBV19
j_call: TRBJ2-2

cdr3_aa: CASSLGTGLAGSGTQYF
v_call: TRBV7-2
j_call: TRBJ2-3

cdr3_aa: CASNPRDRDYEQYF
v_call: TRBV28
j_call: TRBJ2-7

cdr3_aa: CASSYSLAGYEQYF
v_call: TRBV6-2/TRBV6-3
j_call: TRBJ2-7

cdr3_aa: CASSILRDSQNQPQHF
v_call: TRBV19
j_call: TRBJ1-5

cdr3_aa: CASSQGPGQGYIQYF
v_call: TRBV4-3
j_call: TRBJ2-4

cdr3_aa: CASAPSGELFF
v_call: TRBV18
j_call: TRBJ2-2

cdr3_aa: CASSFPGRDYEQYF
v_call: TRBV5-1
j_call: TRBJ2-7

cdr3_aa: CASSLRTGGRGELFF
v_call: TRBV7-2
j_call: TRBJ2-2

cdr3_aa: CASSVAGQSSYNEQFF
v_call: TRBV9
j_call: TRBJ2-1

cdr3_aa: CASSLVAGENEKLFF
v_call: TRBV5-1
j_call: TRBJ1-4

cdr3_aa: CSALAGESTDTQYF
v_call: TRBV20-1
j_call: TRBJ2-3

cdr3_aa: CASSLGPLETQYF
v_call: TRBV5-1
j_call: TRBJ2-5